One and the same sample provided the 6 T cell receptor beta chains below, sequenced in a study of neurological immune-mediated disorders. TCRdb fed the 5' RACE reads into MiXCR, producing one record per CDR3 protein. The data hold under 70,000 distinct CDR3 sequences, with 3% to 4% observed a single time. The sequenced sample was PBMCs. The receptors here all came from a woman aged 60 to 75 with multiple sclerosis.

This clonotype was seen repeatedly, ten times or more. This chain links TRBV7-6 with TRBJ2-5, with no clear D. This CDR3 is built from 13 residues. Looked up from germline, CDR1 is SGHVS and CDR2 is FNYEAQ. Trimming shortened V by 1 base and J by 5 bases, and 8 bases separated the two germline ends. The CDR3 DNA reads TGTGCCAGCAGCTTAGACATATTTGAGACCCAGTACTTC. Translating gives CASSLDIFETQYF. Together with reference TRBV7-6 and TRBJ2-5, the CDR3 gives the full variable domain: GAGVSQSPRYKVTKRGQDVALRCDPISGHVSLYWYRQALGQGPEFLTYFNYEAQQDKSGLPNDRFSAERPEGSISTLTIQRTEQRDSAMYRCASSLDIFETQYFGPGTRLLVL.

At least ten counts were recorded for this clonotype. V gene TRBV9 combines with J gene TRBJ2-2, with 7 bases identical to TRBD1. Germline values: CDR1 SGDLS, CDR2 YYNGEE. Trimming at V came to 3 bases and at J to 6 bases, leaving 17 bases not matched to a gene. The CDR3 is 18 amino acids. DNA for the CDR3: TGTGCCAGCAGCGGAAGGGACAGACCGTTGATTGATTCCGGGGAGCTGTTTTTT. It translates to CASSGRDRPLIDSGELFF. The entire variable domain, with the rest obtained from reference TRBV9 and TRBJ2-2, is as follows: DSGVTQTPKHLITATGQRVTLRCSPRSGDLSVYWYQQSLDQGLQFLIQYYNGEERAKGNILERFSAQQFPDLHSELNLSSLELGDSALYFCASSGRDRPLIDSGELFFGEGSRLTVL.

This clonotype was detected ten times or more. This chain connects TRBV28 to TRBJ1-1, with a weak D call TRBD1 (5 bases). This CDR3 region has 16 residues. V lost 8 bases, J lost 0 bases, and 19 bases lay in between. Germline CDR1 and CDR2: MDHEN and SYDVKM. This CDR3 is CASGGRGSTMNTEAFF. The CDR3 DNA reads as TGTGCCAGCGGCGGTCGGGGCTCCACGATGAACACTGAAGCTTTCTTT.

This clonotype showed up many times. The rearrangement links TRBV20-1 to TRBJ1-1; D remains ambiguous. Germline-derived CDR1 and CDR2 are DFQATT and SNEGSKA (reference sequence). V was cut by 1 base and J by 6 bases, with 15 bases left in between. The CDR3 loop spans 14 amino acids. The chain's CDR3 is CSARGGPTTPEAFF. The CDR3 DNA sequence: TGCAGTGCTAGAGGTGGCCCGACAACTCCTGAAGCTTTCTTT.

This clonotype was counted at least ten times. This chain connects TRBV7-9 to TRBJ2-3, with D perhaps matching TRBD1 (7 bases). Trimming stripped 5 bases from V and 4 bases from J, with 16 bases between. Germline V lookup: CDR1 SEHNR, CDR2 FQNEAQ (reference sequence). The CDR3 is 15 amino acids. CDR3 region: CASSPTDRRADTQYF. DNA for the CDR3: TGTGCCAGCAGCCCTACGGACAGGAGGGCAGATACGCAGTATTTT.

This clonotype was counted ten times or more. The genes are TRBV12-3 or TRBV12-4 and TRBJ1-1; 8 bases fit TRBD1. V trimming: 7 bases; J trimming: 1 base; junction bases outside the gene matches: 5. The CDR3 is 14 amino acids. In DNA, the CDR3 is TGTGCCAGCACTCAGGGGGCTTGGAACACTGAAGCTTTCTTT. Protein product: CASTQGAWNTEAFF.